These T cell receptor beta chains were read from a single sample in a study of response to subunit inactivated influenza vaccine. TCRdb processed the RT-PCR reads anew with MiXCR; each CDR3 protein has one entry. The table lists about 540,000 distinct CDR3 sequences, roughly 25% of them singletons. These data were also reused for a study on T cells expressing NK-cell markers.

Material: CD4+ T cells sorted from PBMCs, obtained 12 days after vaccination. The receptors originated from a man aged 50 to 60 who received an inactivated influenza vaccine. The CDR3 runs from the conserved cysteine through the conserved F or W. The order of the fields is J gene, D gene, V gene, clone size, CDR3 DNA, CDR3 protein. The D gene is left open where the match is weak. Only part of the rows carry a size: once, few, many, or a class if the clone is expanded.

TRBJ2-1,TRBD2,TRBV29-1,many,TGCAGCGTTGACTCGGGGGGGGCCTACAATGAGCAGTTCTTC,CSVDSGGAYNEQFF
TRBJ1-2,.,TRBV11-2,.,TGTGCCAGCAGCTTAAGAGGACGAGGAGGCTACACCTTC,CASSLRGRGGYTF
TRBJ2-3,TRBD2,TRBV5-1,.,TGCGCCAGCAGCTTGGCCCTAAGCGGGGGGAGCACAGATACGCAGTATTTT,CASSLALSGGSTDTQYF
TRBJ1-2,.,TRBV25-1,.,TGTGCCAGCAGTGAATGGGGACCAAACTATGGCTACACCTTC,CASSEWGPNYGYTF
TRBJ2-1,.,TRBV9,many,TGTGCCAGCAGCGTAGGGCTGCGCTCCTACAATGAGCAGTTCTTC,CASSVGLRSYNEQFF
TRBJ2-7,TRBD1,TRBV5-4,.,TGTGCCAGCGCTCAGGGACAGGGGCTCTACGAGCAGTACTTC,CASAQGQGLYEQYF
TRBJ1-2,.,TRBV4-1,.,TGCGCCAGCAGCCAAGATCGCGGCGGGGGTCTTGGCTACACCTTC,CASSQDRGGGLGYTF
TRBJ2-2,TRBD2,TRBV4-2,.,TGTGCCAGCAGCCAAGAGCTAGCGGGAGAGTACACCGGGGAGCTGTTTTTT,CASSQELAGEYTGELFF
TRBJ2-3,.,TRBV7-2,.,TGTGCCAGCAGACAGGTAGCGGCGGGAGATACGCAGTATTTT,CASRQVAAGDTQYF
TRBJ2-3,.,TRBV24-1,.,TGTGCCACCAGTGAGGCCCACACAGATACGCAGTATTTT,CATSEAHTDTQYF
TRBJ2-3,TRBD2,TRBV15,few,TGTGCCACCAGCAGAGATCTGGGAGGGGGCACAGATACGCAGTATTTT,CATSRDLGGGTDTQYF
TRBJ2-1,TRBD2,TRBV5-4,.,TGTGCCAGCAGCTTGGTTGGGGGGGGCAATGAGCAGTTCTTC,CASSLVGGGNEQFF
TRBJ1-6,TRBD1,TRBV7-2,few,TGTGCCAGCAGCTTAGCCCCCGGGACAGGAGATTCACCCCTCCACTTT,CASSLAPGTGDSPLHF
TRBJ2-1,.,TRBV7-2,few,TGTGCCAGCAGCTTAGGATACTACAATGAGCAGTTCTTC,CASSLGYYNEQFF
TRBJ2-6,TRBD1,TRBV7-9,few,TGTGCCAGCAGCCGGCGCCGACAGGGGGCTGGGGCCAACGTCCTGACTTTC,CASSRRRQGAGANVLTF
TRBJ2-5,.,TRBV27,few,TGTGCCAGCAGAGTAGATAACAACCCTAGAGAGACCCAGTACTTC,CASRVDNNPRETQYF
TRBJ1-2,TRBD1,TRBV20-1,.,TGCAGTGCTAGGGGACAGGTTGGATATGGCTACACCTTC,CSARGQVGYGYTF
TRBJ2-1,.,TRBV10-3,few,TGTGCCATCAGTGAAGGGCGGAATGAGCAGTTCTTC,CAISEGRNEQFF
TRBJ2-3,.,TRBV5-1,.,TGCGCCAGCAGCTTGGTTTCCGGAGATACGCAGTATTTT,CASSLVSGDTQYF
TRBJ2-3,.,TRBV12-3/TRBV12-4,many,TGTGCCAGCAGTTCCCAGGGACCTGGGCAGTATTTT,CASSSQGPGQYF
TRBJ2-3,.,TRBV6-1,few,TGTGCCAGCGGAAGCGGTGGGGGCCCAGATACGCAGTATTTT,CASGSGGGPDTQYF
TRBJ2-7,.,TRBV11-2,many,TGTGCCAGCAGCTTATACCAGGGGTCCTACGAGCAGTACTTC,CASSLYQGSYEQYF
TRBJ2-5,.,TRBV2,.,TGTGCCAGCGCGGTCTTGCGCGAGACCCAGTACTTC,CASAVLRETQYF
TRBJ2-1,.,TRBV4-3,.,TGCGCCAGCAGCCAAGATCACGTGAGCTCCTACAATGAGCAGTTCTTC,CASSQDHVSSYNEQFF
TRBJ2-2,.,TRBV2,few,TGTGCCAGCAGTGAAAGAGGGATCCGGGTTGGGGAGCTGTTTTTT,CASSERGIRVGELFF
TRBJ2-7,TRBD2,TRBV5-1,.,TGCGCCAGCAGCTTGTACGCGACTAGCGGGACTAGCTCCTACGAGCAGTACTTC,CASSLYATSGTSSYEQYF
TRBJ2-2,TRBD2,TRBV12-3/TRBV12-4,.,TGTGCCAGCAGTGTAGCGGGAGGGCCGAGCAGCGGGGAGCTGTTTTTT,CASSVAGGPSSGELFF
TRBJ2-3,TRBD1,TRBV12-3/TRBV12-4,.,TGTGCCAGCACCCGACAGGGGAGCACAGATACGCAGTATTTT,CASTRQGSTDTQYF
TRBJ2-3,.,TRBV10-3,.,TGTGCCGCCAGGGGAGCCCTCACAGATACGCAGTATTTT,CAARGALTDTQYF
TRBJ2-7,TRBD2,TRBV6-2/TRBV6-3,few,TGTGCCAGCAGACCAACTAGCGGGACCTACGAGCAGTACTTC,CASRPTSGTYEQYF
TRBJ1-3,.,TRBV21-1,few,TGTGCCAGCACCGGAACCATTCCGGGACACTATTCGGGAAACACCATATATTTT,CASTGTIPGHYSGNTIYF
TRBJ2-5,.,TRBV12-3/TRBV12-4,many,TGTGCCAGCAGTGTTCTGGGCAGGGGACAAGAGACCCAGTACTTC,CASSVLGRGQETQYF
TRBJ2-7,.,TRBV12-3/TRBV12-4,few,TGTGCCAGCAGTTCAGCGAACCGGGTTGGTTACGAGCAGTACTTC,CASSSANRVGYEQYF
TRBJ2-1,.,TRBV2,.,TGTGCCAGCAGTGGGGCTAGCGCTTACAATGAGCAGTTCTTC,CASSGASAYNEQFF
TRBJ1-2,.,TRBV20-1,.,TGCAGTGCTAGAGATCGGCCTAACTATGGCTACACCTTC,CSARDRPNYGYTF
TRBJ1-2,.,TRBV10-3,few,TGTGCCATCAGTGAGTCCCTGTATGGCTACACCTTC,CAISESLYGYTF
TRBJ1-2,.,TRBV4-3,.,TGCGCCAGCAGCCAAGATACAGACGGAATCTATGGCTACACCTTC,CASSQDTDGIYGYTF
TRBJ2-5,TRBD2,TRBV20-1,.,TGCAGTGCTCGCCGACTAGCGGGAGACGGGGTGGGAGAGACCCAGTACTTC,CSARRLAGDGVGETQYF
TRBJ2-1,.,TRBV2,.,TGTGCCAGCAGTGAGAACCAGGGGGGCAATGAGCAGTTCTTC,CASSENQGGNEQFF
TRBJ1-5,.,TRBV28,.,TGTGCCAGCAGTTTCAGCCTGGCGGGGCCCAATCAGCCCCAGCATTTT,CASSFSLAGPNQPQHF
TRBJ2-2,TRBD1,TRBV6-1,many,TGTGCCAGCAGGAAAAACAGGGGGAACACCGGGGAGCTGTTTTTT,CASRKNRGNTGELFF
TRBJ1-5,.,TRBV12-3/TRBV12-4,.,TGTGCCAGCAGTTTCACAAGTAGTCAGCCCCAGCATTTT,CASSFTSSQPQHF